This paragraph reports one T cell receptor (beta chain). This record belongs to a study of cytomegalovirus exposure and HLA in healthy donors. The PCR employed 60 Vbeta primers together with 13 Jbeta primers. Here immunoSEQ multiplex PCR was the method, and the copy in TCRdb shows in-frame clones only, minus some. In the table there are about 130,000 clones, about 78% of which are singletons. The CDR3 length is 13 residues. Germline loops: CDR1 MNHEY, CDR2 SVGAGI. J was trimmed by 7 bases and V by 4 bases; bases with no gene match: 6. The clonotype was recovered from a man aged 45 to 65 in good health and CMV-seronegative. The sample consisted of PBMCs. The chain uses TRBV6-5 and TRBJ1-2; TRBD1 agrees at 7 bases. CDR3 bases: TGTGCCAGCAGTTCTGGGACAGCTCGTGGCTACACCTTC. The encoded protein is CASSSGTARGYTF.